This T cell receptor (beta chain) was identified in a study of T cell responses to AZD1222 COVID-19 vaccine. Study details: Pooled together were second doses at about 4 or about 12 weeks.

CDR1 and CDR2 from the germline V gene are SGHRS and YFSETQ. The CDR3 contains 15 residues. V was shortened by 0 bases and J by 3 bases, with 9 bases between the two germline ends. This clone was counted a few times. The antigen is undetermined. Profiling relied on immunoSEQ multiplex PCR, and the TCRdb table lists in-frame clones only, not all of them. The profile covers 90,000 to 150,000 clones, with 88% appearing a single time and roughly 3.5% taken by the ten largest. Study-wide results and limits: Repertoire collection took place solely once the T cell response had peaked. Only a handful of AZD1222 recipients were seropositive at baseline. Increased Spike-specific TCR breadth and depth were observed after two AZD1222 doses.

This chain links TRBV5-1 with TRBJ2-2; the D is unclear. The receptor's source is an adult in good health. This specimen consisted of peripheral blood, obtained on day 0 of AZD1222 vaccination. CDR3 sequence (DNA): TGCGCCAGCAGCTTGGTCCGGATACACACCGGGGAGCTGTTTTTT. It codes for CASSLVRIHTGELFF.